Each of the 32 T cell receptor beta chains below was sequenced from the same sample in a study of CD8+ T cells in alopecia areata. RNA was isolated and reverse transcribed to cDNA, the sequencing template. Method: immunoSEQ multiplex PCR; TCRdb's copy keeps in-frame clones and lacks some. Among approximately 200,000 clones listed, approximately 45% were seen once. Treatment of the sample: oral pan-JAK inhibitor, 5-10 mg twice daily. Source: CD4+ T cells sorted from blood, taken at approximately week 39, from a patient treated with tofacitinib. These TCRs come from a human donor with alopecia areata.

This clone appeared a few times. This chain joins TRBV9 and TRBJ2-1; unclear D gene. V lost 2 bases to trimming and J lost 2 bases, with 8 bases between them. In germline, CDR1 is SGDLS, CDR2 YYNGEE. The CDR3 loop spans 14 amino acids. CDR3 residues: CASSVAHTYNEQFF. CDR3 nucleotide sequence: TGTGCCAGCAGCGTGGCCCACACCTACAATGAGCAGTTCTTC.

This clone turned up a few times. This chain links TRBV28 with TRBJ1-2; 8 bases line up with TRBD1. The CDR3 extends over 13 amino acids. Germline CDR1 reads MDHEN; CDR2 reads SYDVKM. V lost 1 base and J lost 8; bases outside the gene matches: 3. The CDR3 sequence is CASSLSDREGYTF. The CDR3 nucleotides are TGTGCCAGCAGTTTATCGGACAGGGAGGGCTACACCTTC.

The chain has TRBV7-2 and TRBJ1-4; D call uncertain. The CDR3 sequence is 15 residues long. Germline loops: CDR1 SGHTA, CDR2 FQGNSA. V was shortened by 5 bases and J by 2 bases, with 12 bases between the two germline ends. This CDR3 reads CASSHGEGTNEKLFF. The CDR3 DNA follows: TGTGCCAGCAGCCACGGAGAAGGGACTAATGAAAAACTGTTTTTT. Full variable domain (rest looked up from reference TRBV7-2 and TRBJ1-4): GAGVSQSPSNKVTEKGKDVELRCDPISGHTALYWYRQSLGQGLEFLIYFQGNSAPDKSGLPSDRFSAERTGGSVSTLTIQRTQQEDSAVYLCASSHGEGTNEKLFFGSGTQLSVL.

V is TRBV4-3 and J is TRBJ2-3, with a tentative D call TRBD1 (6 bases). Looked up from germline, CDR1 is LGHNA and CDR2 is YSLEER. V dropped 0 bases and J dropped 8 bases, with 12 bases sitting between them. This CDR3 has 14 amino acids. CDR3 coding DNA: TGCGCCAGCAGCCAAGACGGGGAAGGGGGTACGCAGTATTTT. This codes for CASSQDGEGGTQYF.

This clone occurred once. The genes are TRBV30 and TRBJ1-1; D remains unclear. The CDR3 runs 12 residues. Trimming cost V 3 bases and J 0 bases, with 5 bases left between them. CDR1 is GTSNPN, CDR2 SVGIG, per germline (reference sequence). CDR3 DNA: TGTGCCTGGAGCTTATTGAACACTGAAGCTTTCTTT. Amino acids: CAWSLLNTEAFF.

The chain employs TRBV6-6 and TRBJ2-7; TRBD1 might be the D (6 bases). Per the germline V gene, CDR1 is MNHNY and CDR2 is SVGAGI (reference sequence). This CDR3 has 15 residues. Between the trimmed V and J ends, which lost 4 bases and 0 bases, there was a span of 13 bases. The CDR3, as DNA: TGTGCCAGCAGTTCGGGACATGACGGCTCCTACGAGCAGTACTTC. It yields the protein CASSSGHDGSYEQYF.

This clone was seen ten or more times. This sequence joins TRBV25-1 and TRBJ1-1, with TRBD1 matching over 7 bases. The CDR3 runs to 12 residues. V lost 4 bases and J lost 10; bases outside the gene matches: 6. Germline V gene data show CDR1 as MGHDK and CDR2 as SYGVNS. CDR3 sequence (DNA): TGTGCCAGCAGTGGACAGGGAGGGTTAGCTTTCTTT. This gives the protein CASSGQGGLAFF. Filled out from reference TRBV25-1 and TRBJ1-1, the complete variable domain reads EADIYQTPRYLVIGTGKKITLECSQTMGHDKMYWYQQDPGMELHLIHYSYGVNSTEKGDLSSESTVSRIRTEHFPLTLESARPSHTSQYLCASSGQGGLAFFGQGTRLTVV.

The chain joins TRBV10-3 to TRBJ2-3, with a weak D call TRBD1 (6 bases). The germline V gene encodes CDR1 ENHRY and CDR2 SYGVKD. The CDR3 has 14 amino acids. Trimming left V 6 bases short and J 2 bases short, with 12 bases between. The CDR3 bases are TGTGCCATCAGCAGACAGGTTGACACAGATACGCAGTATTTT. It is translated as CAISRQVDTDTQYF.

The J gene is TRBJ1-5, the V gene TRBV18, with D maybe TRBD1 (5 bases). Per germline, CDR1 KGHSH and CDR2 LQKENI. This CDR3 comprises 13 residues. Deletions cut 6 bases from V and 8 bases from J, with 14 bases between. The CDR3 sequence is CASSPAGLEPQHF. The CDR3 DNA sequence: TGTGCCAGCTCCCCCGCGGGGCTAGAGCCCCAGCATTTT.

This clone showed up just a few times. The V call is TRBV29-1, the J call TRBJ2-3; no firm D call. The CDR3 covers 12 residues. The V and J ends lost 7 bases and 3 bases respectively, with 11 bases between them. Germline V CDR1 and CDR2: SQVTM, ANQGSEA. The CDR3 sequence: CSAAQLTDTQYF. The CDR3 nucleotides read TGCAGCGCTGCCCAACTTACAGATACGCAGTATTTT.

This clone came up a few times. The chain uses TRBV7-2 and TRBJ2-3; TRBD2 matches 7 bases. V shed 4 bases, J shed 5 bases, and the junction held 12 bases outside the gene matches. The germline CDR1 and CDR2 sequences are SGHTA and FQGNSA. The CDR3 totals 16 residues. CDR3 sequence reads: CASSSASGRPQDTQYF. The DNA for the CDR3 is TGTGCCAGCAGCTCCGCTAGCGGACGTCCTCAAGATACGCAGTATTTT.

CDR3 coding DNA: TGTGCCTGGAGTGGCAGGGGAGACACTGAAGCTTTCTTT. Amino acid sequence: CAWSGRGDTEAFF. The genes are TRBV30 and TRBJ1-1, with D perhaps matching TRBD1 (6 bases). Germline V gene sequence: CDR1 GTSNPN, CDR2 SVGIG (reference sequence). The V gene lost 1 base and the J gene lost 3 bases, with 9 bases spanning the gap. The length of the CDR3 is 13 residues.

This clone was counted between two and nine times. The same CDR3 also results from other DNA sequences found in this sample. The CDR3 nucleotides read TGCAGCGCACGACGGAACACTGAAGCTTTCTTT. Encoded protein: CSARRNTEAFF. The chain employs TRBV29-1 and TRBJ1-1; no firm D call. CDR3 length: 11 amino acids. Trimming cost V 7 bases and J 1 base, with 7 bases left between them. Germline assignment: CDR1 SQVTM and CDR2 ANQGSEA.

This clone was found a few times. The chain links TRBV5-1 to TRBJ2-1; TRBD2 agrees at 10 bases. The CDR3 is 15 amino acids. The V segment lost 2 bases and the J segment 9 bases; nucleotides outside the gene matches: 8. CDR1 and CDR2 from the germline V gene are SGHRS and YFSETQ. The CDR3 DNA reads TGCGCCAGCAGCTTAGCAAGCGGGAGGGCTAGTGAGCAGTTCTTC. Its translation: CASSLASGRASEQFF. Full variable domain (outside the CDR3, taken from reference TRBV5-1 and TRBJ2-1): KAGVTQTPRYLIKTRGQQVTLSCSPISGHRSVSWYQQTPGQGLQFLFEYFSETQRNKGNFPGRFSGRQFSNSRSEMNVSTLELGDSALYLCASSLASGRASEQFFGPGTRLTVL.

The chain employs TRBV14 and TRBJ1-3; D call uncertain. V was cut by 1 base and J by 2 bases, with 6 bases left in between. The germline V gene encodes CDR1 SGHDN and CDR2 FVKESK. This CDR3 has 14 residues. CDR3: CASSQAGAGNTIYF. CDR3 nucleotide sequence: TGTGCCAGCAGCCAAGCCGGGGCTGGAAACACCATATATTTT.

The sample holds a few counts of this clone. The chain joins TRBV18 to TRBJ2-1; no clear D gene. The CDR3 totals 13 residues. CDR1 is KGHSH and CDR2 is LQKENI in the germline V gene. Trimming removed 4 bases at V and 0 bases at J, with 4 bases between. CDR3 amino acids: CASSQSSYNEQFF. In nucleotides, the CDR3 is TGTGCCAGCTCACAGAGCTCCTACAATGAGCAGTTCTTC.

This clone was counted once. The rearrangement links TRBV5-1 to TRBJ1-2, with D maybe TRBD1 (6 bases). CDR1 is SGHRS and CDR2 is YFSETQ in the germline V gene. V dropped 4 bases and J dropped 8 bases, with 18 bases sitting between them. The CDR3 spans 14 residues. CDR3 nucleotide sequence: TGCGCCAGCAGCCTTCAGGGACAAATTGACGGCTACACCTTC. Its protein product is CASSLQGQIDGYTF.

V usage is TRBV29-1 and J usage is TRBJ2-1; tentative D call: TRBD2 (6 bases). This CDR3 has 13 residues. V was clipped by 3 bases and J by 11 bases, with 17 bases between them. CDR1 is SQVTM and CDR2 is ANQGSEA in the germline V gene. The CDR3 nucleotides read TGCAGCGTTGATGGTAGCGGAGGCCTCAAGCAGTTCTTC. It yields the protein CSVDGSGGLKQFF.

This clone was seen repeatedly, ten times or more. The chain links TRBV10-3 to TRBJ1-4; D is uncertain. The CDR3 is made up of 12 amino acids. With 5 bases removed from V and 5 bases from J, the gap between germline ends came to 6 bases. The germline V gene has CDR1 ENHRY and CDR2 SYGVKD. The CDR3 spells CAISPRNEKLFF. As DNA, the CDR3 is TGTGCCATCAGTCCCAGGAATGAAAAACTGTTTTTT.

The chain combines TRBV2 with TRBJ2-1; TRBD2 might be the D (7 bases). Germline V gene data show CDR1 as SNHLY and CDR2 as FYNNEI. The CDR3 spans 15 residues. The germline V and J ends were trimmed by 8 bases and 3 bases, with 17 bases remaining between them. CDR3 nucleotides: TGTGCCAGCCTCGTGGGGGCTAGCGGCTACAATGAGCAGTTCTTC. It translates to CASLVGASGYNEQFF.

This clone is a singleton in its sample. The chain combines TRBV6-5 with TRBJ2-7; D is uncertain. Germline CDR1 MNHEY, CDR2 SVGAGI. The CDR3 spans 14 residues. Trimming left V 6 bases short and J 0 bases short, with 12 bases between. CDR3 in amino acids: CASRSPDRSYEQYF. The CDR3, as DNA: TGTGCCAGCAGATCCCCCGACCGCTCCTACGAGCAGTACTTC.

This clone occurred once. The rearrangement links TRBV5-1 to TRBJ1-1; 11 nucleotides match TRBD1. This CDR3 has 14 amino acids. The germline V gene encodes CDR1 SGHRS and CDR2 YFSETQ. After removal of 3 bases from V and 4 bases from J, the junction contained 2 bases not matched to a gene. CDR3 in amino acids: CASSWTGGITEAFF. Written as DNA, the CDR3 is TGCGCCAGCAGCTGGACAGGGGGCATCACTGAAGCTTTCTTT.

This clone turned up a few times. The chain is built from TRBV29-1 and TRBJ2-3; D could derive from TRBD1 or TRBD2 (5 bases each). V was shortened by 6 bases and J by 1 base, with 14 bases between the two germline ends. The germline V gene encodes CDR1 SQVTM and CDR2 ANQGSEA. This CDR3 has 14 residues. The CDR3 region has the DNA TGCAGCGTGGGAGCCCTAGGGGGCACAGATACGCAGTATTTT. This translates into CSVGALGGTDTQYF.

This chain links TRBV6-5 with TRBJ1-1; D unresolved. The CDR3 sequence is 13 residues long. V shed 6 bases and J shed 4 bases, with 12 bases lying between them. Per the germline V gene, CDR1 is MNHEY and CDR2 is SVGAGI. Here the CDR3 reads CASSPGPGTEAFF. The CDR3 nucleotides are TGTGCCAGCAGCCCTGGGCCCGGCACTGAAGCTTTCTTT.

J is TRBJ2-2 and V is TRBV29-1, with 12 positions matching TRBD2. The CDR3 sequence is 17 residues long. V gave up 3 bases and J gave up 5 bases; unmatched junction bases: 10. Germline V gene data show CDR1 as SQVTM and CDR2 as ANQGSEA. This CDR3 is CSVEGLAGGPRTGELFF. DNA for the CDR3: TGCAGCGTTGAGGGGCTAGCGGGAGGGCCGAGGACCGGGGAGCTGTTTTTT.

This clone was counted only a few times. The chain recombines TRBV5-1 with TRBJ1-4, with TRBD1 matching over 9 bases. The ends lost 4 bases at V and 7 bases at J; junction bases unmatched: 8. The CDR3 runs 15 residues. Germline values: CDR1 SGHRS, CDR2 YFSETQ. The CDR3 loop is CASSRGTGSAEKLFF. CDR3 coding DNA: TGCGCCAGCAGCAGGGGGACAGGGTCTGCTGAAAAACTGTTTTTT.

The rearrangement joins TRBV27 to TRBJ1-1, with TRBD1 identical over 7 bases. V was pared by 3 bases and J by 5 bases, with 6 bases of the junction left unmatched. The CDR3 runs to 14 residues. In germline, CDR1 is MNHEY, CDR2 SMNVEV (reference sequence). Written as DNA, the CDR3 is TGTGCCAGCAGTTTTGACAGGGCTGGTACTGAAGCTTTCTTT. Encoded protein: CASSFDRAGTEAFF.

The genes are TRBV27 and TRBJ1-1; no clear D. V gave up 4 bases and J gave up 1 base, with 7 bases separating them. Per the germline V gene, CDR1 is MNHEY and CDR2 is SMNVEV (reference sequence). This CDR3 region has 13 residues. In nucleotides, the CDR3 is TGTGCCAGCAGTTCAAGACGGAACACTGAAGCTTTCTTT. It is translated as CASSSRRNTEAFF.

This clone has just a few counts. The gene calls are TRBV2 and TRBJ2-2; 11 nucleotides match TRBD2. The CDR3 runs 16 residues. Germline trimming cut 5 bases from V and 2 bases from J; bases unmatched to any gene: 4. CDR1 is SNHLY, CDR2 FYNNEI, per germline. The DNA for the CDR3 is TGTGCCAGCAGTACACTAGCGGGAGCCAACACCGGGGAGCTGTTTTTT. Translating it yields CASSTLAGANTGELFF.

The chain couples TRBV30 to TRBJ1-3, with D unresolved. V lost 1 base and J 0 bases, leaving 1 base between the germline ends. The CDR3 consists of 12 residues. Germline V gene sequence: CDR1 GTSNPN, CDR2 SVGIG (reference sequence). The CDR3 reads CAWSASGNTIYF. CDR3 bases: TGTGCCTGGAGTGCCTCTGGAAACACCATATATTTT. Drawing the rest from reference TRBV30 and TRBJ1-3, the complete variable domain is SQTIHQWPATLVQPVGSPLSLECTVEGTSNPNLYWYRQAAGRGLQLLFYSVGIGQISSEVPQNLSASRPQDRQFILSSKKLLLSDSGFYLCAWSASGNTIYFGEGSWLTVV.

V and J are TRBV11-1 and TRBJ2-7, with 9 nucleotides matching TRBD2. Germline assignment: CDR1 SGHAT and CDR2 FQDESV (reference sequence). V was pared by 4 bases and J by 3 bases, with 4 bases of the junction left unmatched. The CDR3 loop spans 14 amino acids. The CDR3 DNA is TGTGCCAGCAGCTCTGGGACTAGCTTCTACGAGCAGTACTTC. Its protein is CASSSGTSFYEQYF.

The chain joins TRBV6-5 to TRBJ2-5; TRBD2 is a possible D gene (6 bases). The CDR3 sequence is 13 residues long. Trimming left V 5 bases short and J 7 bases short, with 14 bases between. Looked up from germline, CDR1 is MNHEY and CDR2 is SVGAGI. This chain's CDR3 is CASSTGPRGTQYF. The CDR3, as DNA: TGTGCCAGCAGTACTGGACCGCGGGGGACCCAGTACTTC.